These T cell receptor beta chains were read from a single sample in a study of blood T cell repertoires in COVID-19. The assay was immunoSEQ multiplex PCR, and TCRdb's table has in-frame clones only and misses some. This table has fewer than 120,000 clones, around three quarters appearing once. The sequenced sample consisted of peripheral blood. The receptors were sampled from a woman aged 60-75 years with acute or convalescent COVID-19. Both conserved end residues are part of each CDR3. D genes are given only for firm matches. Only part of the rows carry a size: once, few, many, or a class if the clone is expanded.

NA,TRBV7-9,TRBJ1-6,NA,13,CASSPASGSPLHF,TGTGCCAGCAGTCCGGCCTCGGGTTCACCCCTCCACTTT
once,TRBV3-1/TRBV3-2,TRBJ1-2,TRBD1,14,CASSQIKGDRGLFF,TGTGCCAGCAGCCAGATAAAGGGGGACAGGGGGCTTTTCTTC
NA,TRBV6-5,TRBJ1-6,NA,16,CASSSTSSSYNSPLHF,TGTGCCAGCAGTTCCACTTCGAGCTCCTATAATTCACCCCTCCACTTT
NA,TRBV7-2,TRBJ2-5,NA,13,CASSLGERETQYF,TGTGCCAGCAGCTTAGGCGAGCGGGAGACCCAGTACTTC
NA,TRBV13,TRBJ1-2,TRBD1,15,CASSYGQGFNYGYTF,TGTGCCAGCAGCTACGGACAGGGCTTTAACTATGGCTACACCTTC
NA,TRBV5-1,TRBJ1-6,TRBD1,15,CASAGTGESYSPLHF,TGCGCCAGTGCCGGGACAGGGGAAAGTTATTCACCCCTCCACTTT
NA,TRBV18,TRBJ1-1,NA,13,CASSPGATTEAFF,TGTGCCAGCTCACCGGGCGCGACCACTGAAGCTTTCTTT
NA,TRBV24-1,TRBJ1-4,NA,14,CATISGEEYEKLFF,TGTGCCACCATAAGCGGGGAGGAATATGAAAAACTGTTTTTT
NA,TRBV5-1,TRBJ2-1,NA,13,CASRSTEYNEQFF,TGCGCCAGCAGGTCGACTGAGTACAATGAGCAGTTCTTC
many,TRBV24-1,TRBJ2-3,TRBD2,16,CATSDPIAGTTDTQYF,TGTGCCACCAGTGATCCGATAGCGGGGACAACAGATACGCAGTATTTT
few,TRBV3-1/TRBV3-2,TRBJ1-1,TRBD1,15,CASSPTGARNTEAFF,TGTGCCAGCAGCCCCACAGGGGCGAGGAACACTGAAGCTTTCTTT
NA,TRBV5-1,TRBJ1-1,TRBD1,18,CASSSPQDRGIMNTEAFF,TGCGCCAGCAGCTCCCCCCAGGACAGGGGAATCATGAACACTGAAGCTTTCTTT
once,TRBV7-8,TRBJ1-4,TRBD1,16,CASSVQGIATNEKLFF,TGTGCCAGCAGCGTACAGGGGATTGCAACTAATGAAAAACTGTTTTTT
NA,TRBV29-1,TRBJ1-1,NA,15,CSVDVRGYMNTEAFF,TGCAGCGTTGATGTAAGGGGATACATGAACACTGAAGCTTTCTTT
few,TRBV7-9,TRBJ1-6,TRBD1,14,CASSTTGDNSPLHF,TGTGCCAGCAGCACAACAGGGGATAATTCACCCCTCCACTTT
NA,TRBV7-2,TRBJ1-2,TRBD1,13,CASSLVEVQGVTF,TGTGCCAGCAGCTTAGTTGAGGTACAGGGGGTGACCTTC
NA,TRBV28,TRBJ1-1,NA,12,CASSRGSPEAFF,TGTGCCAGCAGTCGGGGGTCGCCTGAAGCTTTCTTT
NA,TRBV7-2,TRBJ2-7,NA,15,CASSFRVRGSGEQYF,TGTGCCAGCAGCTTCCGGGTTCGGGGTTCGGGCGAGCAGTACTTC
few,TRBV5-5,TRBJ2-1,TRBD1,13,CASIGQGVHEQFF,TGTGCCAGCATCGGACAGGGAGTTCATGAGCAGTTCTTC
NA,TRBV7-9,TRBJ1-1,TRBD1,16,CASSTRTGGMNTEAFF,TGTGCCAGCAGCACCCGGACAGGAGGAATGAACACTGAAGCTTTCTTT
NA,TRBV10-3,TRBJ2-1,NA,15,CAISGASTAYNEQFF,TGTGCCATCAGTGGGGCCTCTACGGCCTACAATGAGCAGTTCTTC
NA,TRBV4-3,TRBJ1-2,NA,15,CASSQSATGLYGYTF,TGCGCCAGCAGCCAATCCGCCACAGGGCTCTATGGCTACACCTTC
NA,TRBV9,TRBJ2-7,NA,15,CASSVASGPVYEQYF,TGTGCCAGCAGCGTAGCAAGCGGCCCAGTCTACGAGCAGTACTTC
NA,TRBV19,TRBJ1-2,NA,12,CARWERGGGYTF,TGTGCCAGATGGGAAAGGGGCGGTGGCTACACCTTC
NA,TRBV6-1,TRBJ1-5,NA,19,CASSESLYGTIFANQPQHF,TGTGCCAGCAGTGAATCGCTCTACGGGACAATTTTTGCAAATCAGCCCCAGCATTTT
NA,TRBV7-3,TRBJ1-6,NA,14,CASSLWTVNSPLHF,TGTGCCAGCAGCTTATGGACAGTTAATTCACCCCTCCACTTT
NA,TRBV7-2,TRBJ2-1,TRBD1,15,CASSTDRGSYNEQFF,TGTGCCAGCAGCACGGACAGGGGATCCTACAATGAGCAGTTCTTC
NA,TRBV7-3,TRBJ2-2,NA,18,CASSQRPLGGRETGELFF,TGTGCCAGCAGCCAACGTCCGTTGGGGGGGCGAGAGACCGGGGAGCTGTTTTTT
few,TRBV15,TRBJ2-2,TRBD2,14,CATTGAGGIGELFF,TGTGCCACCACTGGAGCGGGGGGTATCGGGGAGCTGTTTTTT